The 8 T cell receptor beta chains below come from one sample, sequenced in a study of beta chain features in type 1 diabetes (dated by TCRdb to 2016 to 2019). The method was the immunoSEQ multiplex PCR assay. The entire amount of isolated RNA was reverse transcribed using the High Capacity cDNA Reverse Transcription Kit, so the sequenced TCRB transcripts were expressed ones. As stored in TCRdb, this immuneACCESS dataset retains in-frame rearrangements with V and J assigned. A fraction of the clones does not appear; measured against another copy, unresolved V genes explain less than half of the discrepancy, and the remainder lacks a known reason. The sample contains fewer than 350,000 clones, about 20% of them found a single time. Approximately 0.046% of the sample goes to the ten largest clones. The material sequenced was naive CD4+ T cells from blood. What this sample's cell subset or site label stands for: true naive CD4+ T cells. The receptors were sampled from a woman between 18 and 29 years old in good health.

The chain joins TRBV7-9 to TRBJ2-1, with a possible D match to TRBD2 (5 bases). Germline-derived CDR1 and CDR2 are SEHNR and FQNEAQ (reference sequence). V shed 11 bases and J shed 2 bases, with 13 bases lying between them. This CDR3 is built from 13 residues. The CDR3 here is CAGRLATYNEQFF. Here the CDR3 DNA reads TGTGCCGGGCGGCTAGCAACCTACAATGAGCAGTTCTTC.

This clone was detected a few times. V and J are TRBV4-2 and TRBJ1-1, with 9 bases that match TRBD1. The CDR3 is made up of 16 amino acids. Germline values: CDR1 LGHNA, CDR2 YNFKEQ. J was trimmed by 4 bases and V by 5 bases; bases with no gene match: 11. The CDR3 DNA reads TGTGCCAGCAGCGAACCGGGACAGGGTCTTTCCACTGAAGCTTTCTTT. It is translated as CASSEPGQGLSTEAFF.

The CDR3 sequence: CASSARQGTEAFF. As DNA, the CDR3 is TGCGCCAGCAGCGCGCGACAGGGCACTGAAGCTTTCTTT. The chain is built from TRBV5-1 and TRBJ1-1, with TRBD1 identical over 7 bases. The V segment lost 4 bases and the J segment 4 bases; nucleotides outside the gene matches: 4. Germline CDR1 is SGHRS and CDR2 is YFSETQ. The CDR3 length is 13 residues. Based on the CDR3 plus reference TRBV5-1 and TRBJ1-1, the full variable domain is KAGVTQTPRYLIKTRGQQVTLSCSPISGHRSVSWYQQTPGQGLQFLFEYFSETQRNKGNFPGRFSGRQFSNSRSEMNVSTLELGDSALYLCASSARQGTEAFFGQGTRLTVV.

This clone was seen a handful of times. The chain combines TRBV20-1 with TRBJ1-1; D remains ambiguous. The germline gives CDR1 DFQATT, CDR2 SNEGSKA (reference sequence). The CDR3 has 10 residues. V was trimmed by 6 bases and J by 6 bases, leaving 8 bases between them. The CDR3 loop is CSAKTSEAFF. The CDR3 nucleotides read TGCAGTGCCAAGACATCTGAAGCTTTCTTT.

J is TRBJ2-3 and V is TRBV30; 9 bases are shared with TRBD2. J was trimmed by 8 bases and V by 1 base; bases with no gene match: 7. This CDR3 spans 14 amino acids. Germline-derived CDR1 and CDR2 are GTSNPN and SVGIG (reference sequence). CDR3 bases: TGTGCCTGGAGTGAGACTAGCGGTTCCTCTACGCAGTATTTT. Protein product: CAWSETSGSSTQYF.

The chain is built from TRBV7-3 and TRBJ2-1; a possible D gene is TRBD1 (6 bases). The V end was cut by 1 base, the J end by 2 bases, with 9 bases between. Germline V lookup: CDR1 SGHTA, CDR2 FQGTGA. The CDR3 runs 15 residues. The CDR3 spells CASSLKGDAYNEQFF. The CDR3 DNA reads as TGTGCCAGCAGCTTAAAGGGGGACGCCTACAATGAGCAGTTCTTC.

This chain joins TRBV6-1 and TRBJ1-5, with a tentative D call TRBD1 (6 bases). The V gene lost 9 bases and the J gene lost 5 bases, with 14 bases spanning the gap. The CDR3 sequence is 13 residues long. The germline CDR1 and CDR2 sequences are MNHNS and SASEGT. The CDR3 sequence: CASQGRRDQPQHF. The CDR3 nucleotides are TGTGCCAGTCAGGGGCGTCGGGATCAGCCCCAGCATTTT.

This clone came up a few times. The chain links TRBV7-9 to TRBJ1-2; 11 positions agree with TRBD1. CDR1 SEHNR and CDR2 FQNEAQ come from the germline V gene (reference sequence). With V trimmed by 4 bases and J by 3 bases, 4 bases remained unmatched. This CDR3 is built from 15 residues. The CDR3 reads CASSWGQGVDYGYTF. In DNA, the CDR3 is TGTGCCAGCAGCTGGGGACAGGGGGTCGACTATGGCTACACCTTC. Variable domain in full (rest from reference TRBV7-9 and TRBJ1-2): DTGVSQNPRHKITKRGQNVTFRCDPISEHNRLYWYRQTLGQGPEFLTYFQNEAQLEKSRLLSDRFSAERPKGSFSTLEIQRTEQGDSAMYLCASSWGQGVDYGYTFGSGTRLTVV.